This T cell receptor beta chain originates from a study of cytomegalovirus exposure and HLA in healthy donors. Per the germline V gene, CDR1 is LGHNA and CDR2 is YNFKEQ. The V segment lost 8 bases and the J segment 6 bases; nucleotides outside the gene matches: 8. There are 15 residues in the CDR3. Vbeta (60) and Jbeta (13) primers were used in the PCR. Generated by immunoSEQ multiplex PCR, the TCRdb table keeps only in-frame clones and is missing some. The data contain under 200,000 clones, around 72% of them singletons. Comments on this clone: Its antigen is undetermined.

Study-wide results and limits: Judged likely to be a sequencing artifact was a cluster of highly shared sequence variants. By HLA locus, TCR association rates varied in a later analysis, with DRB1 showing the most and HLA-C the fewest. The authors enumerated over 150 TCR beta chains as linked to cytomegalovirus.

The sequence came from a female donor in good health and CMV-seronegative. This sequence joins TRBV4-2 and TRBJ1-4, with 11 bases lining up with TRBD1. The sample consisted of PBMCs. The CDR3 protein is CASGSPGQGDEKLFF. For the CDR3, the DNA is TGTGCCAGCGGGTCTCCGGGACAGGGGGATGAAAAACTGTTTTTT.